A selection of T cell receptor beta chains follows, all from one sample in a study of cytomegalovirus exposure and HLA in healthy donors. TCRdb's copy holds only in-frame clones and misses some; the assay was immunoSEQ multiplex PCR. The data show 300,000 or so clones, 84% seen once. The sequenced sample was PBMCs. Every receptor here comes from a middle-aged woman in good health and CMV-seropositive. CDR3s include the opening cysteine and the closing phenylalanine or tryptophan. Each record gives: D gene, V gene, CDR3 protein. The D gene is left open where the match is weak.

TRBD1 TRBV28 CASSLWTGSSYNEQFF
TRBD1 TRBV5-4 CASSFGGRGNTGELFF
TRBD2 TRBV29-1 CSVEPAGAQETQYF
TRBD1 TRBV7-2 CASSLEQGASSPLHF
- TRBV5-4 CASSLPPTGVNTEAFF
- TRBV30 CAWSPPLGLPSYEQYF
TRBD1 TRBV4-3 CASSQDRARDRSNNQPQHF
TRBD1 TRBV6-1 CASAGQVGTYEQYF
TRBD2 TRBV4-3 CASSPGLAGEGTDTQYF
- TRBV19 CASSSVFGTGELFF
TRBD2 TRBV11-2 CASSVTSGSEDTQYF
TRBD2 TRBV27 CASSLSPSGNNEQYF
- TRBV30 CAWSVQGVRGNTIYF
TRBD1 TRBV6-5 CASRATGAGEQYF
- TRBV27 CASMGGKGPLTRTEAFF
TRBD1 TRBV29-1 CSVGGTGSAGELFF
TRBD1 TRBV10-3 CAISERDRGIYEQYF
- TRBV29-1 CSVDGPGESYEQYF
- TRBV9 CASSVAGSSTDTQYF
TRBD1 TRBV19 CASSIEGQGTYEQYF
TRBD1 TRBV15 CATSTGGNEKLFF
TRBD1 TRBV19 CASSIGPGQGAQHF
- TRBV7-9 CASSYPVGGSSYNEQFF
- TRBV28 CASSLSGGYAYNEQFF
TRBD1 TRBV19 CASTRRGPLGLSSYNEQFF
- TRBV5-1 CASSPGTRSTDTQYF
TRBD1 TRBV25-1 CASSSGGPNYGYTF